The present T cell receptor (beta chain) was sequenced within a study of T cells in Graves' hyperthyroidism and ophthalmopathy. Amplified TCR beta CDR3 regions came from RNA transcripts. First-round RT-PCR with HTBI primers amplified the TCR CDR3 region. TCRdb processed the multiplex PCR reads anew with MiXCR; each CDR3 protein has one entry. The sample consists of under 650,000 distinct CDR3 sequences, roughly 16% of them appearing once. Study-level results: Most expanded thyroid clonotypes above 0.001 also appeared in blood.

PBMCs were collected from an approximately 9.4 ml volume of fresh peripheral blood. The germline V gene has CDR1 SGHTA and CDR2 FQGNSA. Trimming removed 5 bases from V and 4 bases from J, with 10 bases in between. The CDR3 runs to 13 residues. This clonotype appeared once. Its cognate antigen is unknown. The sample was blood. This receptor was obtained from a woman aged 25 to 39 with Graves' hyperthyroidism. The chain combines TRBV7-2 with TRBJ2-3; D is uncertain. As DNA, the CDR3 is TGTGCCAGCAGCACTTACGAATCAGATACGCAGTATTTT. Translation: CASSTYESDTQYF. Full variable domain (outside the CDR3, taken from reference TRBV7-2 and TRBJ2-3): GAGVSQSPSNKVTEKGKDVELRCDPISGHTALYWYRQSLGQGLEFLIYFQGNSAPDKSGLPSDRFSAERTGGSVSTLTIQRTQQEDSAVYLCASSTYESDTQYFGPGTRLTVL.